This T cell receptor (beta chain) was found in a study of T-cell reconstitution after alpha-beta-depleted transplantation in children. Trimming left V 2 bases short and J 6 bases short, with 8 bases between. The germline CDR1 and CDR2 sequences are MNHEY and SMNVEV (reference sequence). The CDR3 has 14 residues. Unique molecular identifiers featured in how the TCRbeta library was prepared. TCRdb recomputed calls from the PCR reads with MiXCR, one row per CDR3 protein. The table includes 300,000 to 400,000 distinct CDR3 sequences, about an eighth detected once. This clonotype was sampled from a human donor who donated a stem cell graft to a child with Fanconi anemia. The sample in question was PBMCs, obtained from the stem cell graft. The gene calls are TRBV27 and TRBJ1-6; D is unclear. In DNA form, the CDR3 reads TGTGCCAGCAGTTTACGGGTGGGTAATTCACCCCTCCACTTT. This translates into CASSLRVGNSPLHF.